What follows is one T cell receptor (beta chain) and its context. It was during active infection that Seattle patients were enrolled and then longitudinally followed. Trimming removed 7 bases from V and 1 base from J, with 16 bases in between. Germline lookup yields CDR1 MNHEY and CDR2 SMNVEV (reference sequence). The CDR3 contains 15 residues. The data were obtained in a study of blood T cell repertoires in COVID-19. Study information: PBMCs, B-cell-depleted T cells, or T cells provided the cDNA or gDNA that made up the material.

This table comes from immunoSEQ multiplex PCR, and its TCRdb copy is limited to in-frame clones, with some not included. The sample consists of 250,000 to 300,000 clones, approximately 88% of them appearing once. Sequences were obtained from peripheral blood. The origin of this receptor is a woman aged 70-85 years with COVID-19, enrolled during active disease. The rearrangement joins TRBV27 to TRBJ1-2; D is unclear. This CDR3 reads CASTPTVGVNYGYTF. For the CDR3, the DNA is TGTGCCAGCACCCCAACCGTAGGAGTTAACTATGGCTACACCTTC.